This T cell receptor beta chain was obtained from a study of blood T cell repertoires in COVID-19. Study overall: From the United States, Italy and Spain came samples of acute and convalescent COVID-19. PBMCs, B-cell-depleted T cells, or T cells provided the cDNA or gDNA that made up the material.

Details on this clone: Its ends do not fully match the called genes, so a read error is possible.

CDR3 length: 18 amino acids. CDR1 is LGHDT and CDR2 is YNNKEL in the germline V gene (reference sequence). Original analysis: Amplified reference gene primers provided the basis for estimating nucleated cell counts. Only in-frame clones appear in the TCRdb table, and some are missing; sequencing was by immunoSEQ multiplex PCR. From that table come the V and J calls and clone size; the DNA was used to work out D and trimming. The table has approximately 100,000 clones, 70% to 90% seen once. The V call is TRBV3-1 (or the pseudogene TRBV3-2), the J call TRBJ1-5; D uncertain. The specimen sequenced was peripheral blood. The sequence was collected from a human donor in a cohort sampled during active COVID-19. CDR3: CAGSQDFSRETRNQPQHF. As DNA, the CDR3 is TGTGCCGGCAGCCAAGATTTTTCGAGGGAAACGCGCAATCAGCCCCAGCATTTT.